This passage covers 10 T cell receptor beta chains from one sample sequenced in a study of cytomegalovirus exposure and HLA in healthy donors. The study ran its PCR with 60 Vbeta and 13 Jbeta primers. Clones were read by immunoSEQ multiplex PCR, and TCRdb kept only the in-frame ones, dropping some. The sample includes about 190,000 clones, 74% of them seen just once. Sequencing used PBMCs. Receptors originate from a woman aged 25 to 39 in good health and CMV-seropositive.

The chain combines TRBV5-6 with TRBJ2-7; D is undetermined. With 1 base removed from V and 5 bases from J, the gap between germline ends came to 10 bases. The CDR3 length is 13 residues. Germline V CDR1 and CDR2: SGHDT, YYEEEE. CDR3 loop: CASSLSPSDEQYF. CDR3 nucleotide sequence: TGTGCCAGCAGCTTGAGTCCGTCAGACGAGCAGTACTTC.

This chain connects TRBV21-1 to TRBJ1-1; the table's D call, TRBD1, was not checked against the DNA. TRBV21-1 is a known pseudogene. The CDR3 runs to 18 residues. The CDR3 DNA is TGTGCCAGCGTATTTCAAAGGGGACAGGACCTTAGGTGGACTGAAGCTTTCTTT. Translation gives CASVFQRGQDLRWTEAFF.

The chain carries TRBV19 and TRBJ2-7; 11 nucleotides agree with TRBD2. The CDR3 length is 13 residues. Trimming took 5 bases from V and 6 from J; bases not matched to a gene: 3. Germline values: CDR1 LNHDA, CDR2 SQIVND (reference sequence). CDR3 DNA sequence: TGTGCCAGTAGTGCGGGGACTAGCGGCGAGCAGTACTTC. Its protein product is CASSAGTSGEQYF.

V gene TRBV9 combines with J gene TRBJ2-5; 12 bases are a match to TRBD2. CDR1 and CDR2 (germline): SGDLS, YYNGEE. With V trimmed by 1 base and J by 5 bases, 9 bases remained unmatched. The CDR3 contains 17 residues. As DNA, the CDR3 is TGTGCCAGCAGCGTAAGGCTAGCGGGAGGGCTGGGGGAGACCCAGTACTTC. Its protein is CASSVRLAGGLGETQYF.

This rearrangement joins TRBV11-2 to TRBJ2-1, with 10 bases identical to TRBD2. After removal of 3 bases from V and 9 bases from J, the junction contained 8 bases not matched to a gene. Germline CDR1 reads SGHAT; CDR2 reads FQNNGV. The CDR3 runs to 15 residues. CDR3 amino acids: CASSFTSGMGGEQFF. The CDR3 DNA is TGTGCCAGCAGCTTCACTAGCGGGATGGGGGGTGAGCAGTTCTTC.

The chain combines TRBV5-1 with TRBJ2-5; 9 bases are shared with TRBD1. The J call may be in error: the DNA end matches TRBJ2-7 better. The CDR3 length is 14 residues. The V gene's germline CDR1 is SGHRS and CDR2 YFSETQ. The CDR3 nucleotides read TGCGCCAGCAGCTTGGGGGGACAGGGCTACGAGCAGTACTTC. Protein sequence: CASSLGGQGYEQYF.

The chain combines TRBV27 with TRBJ2-2; D ambiguous. The CDR3 is 14 residues long. Trimming removed 3 bases from V and 5 bases from J, with 10 bases in between. Germline assignment: CDR1 MNHEY and CDR2 SMNVEV (reference sequence). This CDR3 is CASSFSSQTGELFF. CDR3 nucleotide sequence: TGTGCCAGCAGTTTCAGTTCTCAGACCGGGGAGCTGTTTTTT.

The V and J genes are TRBV27 and TRBJ1-1; D not certain. The V gene's germline CDR1 is MNHEY and CDR2 SMNVEV (reference sequence). V lost 0 bases and J 1 base, leaving 6 bases between the germline ends. The CDR3 extends over 14 amino acids. The CDR3 sequence is CASSLSRGNTEAFF. The CDR3 DNA reads as TGTGCCAGCAGTTTATCGCGAGGGAACACTGAAGCTTTCTTT.

This clone was seen just once. V is TRBV28 and J is TRBJ1-2; 7 bases align to TRBD1. V lost 5 bases to trimming and J lost 5 bases; unmatched junction nucleotides: 11. CDR1 and CDR2 (germline): MDHEN, SYDVKM. The CDR3 length is 15 residues. This chain's CDR3 is CASSLSGQARYGYTF. CDR3 sequence (DNA): TGTGCCAGCAGTCTCTCTGGACAGGCGAGATATGGCTACACCTTC.

CDR3 loop: CASSYSGTSGVGQYF. CDR3 DNA sequence: TGTGCCAGCAGTTACTCAGGGACTAGCGGGGTGGGGCAGTACTTC. The rearrangement joins TRBV6-5 to TRBJ2-7, with TRBD2 identical over 13 bases. This CDR3 comprises 15 residues. CDR1 MNHEY and CDR2 SVGAGI come from the germline V gene. V lost 0 bases, J lost 9 bases, and 5 bases stayed unmatched.